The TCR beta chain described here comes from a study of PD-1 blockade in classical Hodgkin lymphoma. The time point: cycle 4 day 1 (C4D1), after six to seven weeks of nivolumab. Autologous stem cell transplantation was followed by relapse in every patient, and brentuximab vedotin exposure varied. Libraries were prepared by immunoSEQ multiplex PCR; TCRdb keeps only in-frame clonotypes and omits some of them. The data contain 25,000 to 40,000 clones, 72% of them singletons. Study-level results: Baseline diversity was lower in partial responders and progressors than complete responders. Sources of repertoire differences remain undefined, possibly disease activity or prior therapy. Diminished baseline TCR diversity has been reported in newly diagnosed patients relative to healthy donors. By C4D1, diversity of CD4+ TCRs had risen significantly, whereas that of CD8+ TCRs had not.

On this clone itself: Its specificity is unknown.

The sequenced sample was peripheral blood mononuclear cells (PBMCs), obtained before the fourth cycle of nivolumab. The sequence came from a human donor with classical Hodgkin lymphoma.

The CDR3 DNA is TGTGCCAGCAGCTTAGCTGGACAATTAGAAGCTTTCTTT. This translates into CASSLAGQLEAFF. The rearrangement links TRBV7-2 to TRBJ1-1, with D tentatively TRBD1 (5 bases). CDR1 and CDR2 (germline): SGHTA, FQGNSA. CDR3 length equals 13 residues. Trimming removed 0 bases from V and 8 bases from J, with 10 bases in between.